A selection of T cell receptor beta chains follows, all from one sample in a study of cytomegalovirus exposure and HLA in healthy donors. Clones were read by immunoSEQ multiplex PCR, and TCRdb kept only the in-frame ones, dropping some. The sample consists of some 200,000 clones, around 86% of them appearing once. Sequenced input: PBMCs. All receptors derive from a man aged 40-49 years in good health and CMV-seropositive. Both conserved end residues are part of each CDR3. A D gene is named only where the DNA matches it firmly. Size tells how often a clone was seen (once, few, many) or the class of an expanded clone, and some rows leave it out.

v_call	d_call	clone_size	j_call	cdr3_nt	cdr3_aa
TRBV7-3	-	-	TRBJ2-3	TGTGCCAGCAGCGCGATAGATACGCAGTATTTT	CASSAIDTQYF
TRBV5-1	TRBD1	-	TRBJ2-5	TGCGCCAGCAAAGAGTCCGGGACAGGGGTTTGGGAGACCCAGTACTTC	CASKESGTGVWETQYF
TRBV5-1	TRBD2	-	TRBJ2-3	TGCGCCAGCAGCAAGGGACTAGCGGGGGTCACAGATACGCAGTATTTT	CASSKGLAGVTDTQYF
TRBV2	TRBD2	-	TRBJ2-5	TGTGCCAGCAGTGGCCCTGGGACTAGCGGGGACCAAGAGACCCAGTACTTC	CASSGPGTSGDQETQYF
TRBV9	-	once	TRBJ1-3	TGTGCCAGCAGCGCAACAGGGACCGGAAACACCATATATTTT	CASSATGTGNTIYF
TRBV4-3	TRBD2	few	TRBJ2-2	TGCGCCAGCAGCCCGACTAGCGGGGGGGAGAACACCGGGGAGCTGTTTTTT	CASSPTSGGENTGELFF
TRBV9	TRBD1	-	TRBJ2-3	TGTGCCAGCAGCGTACCGACAGGGGGAAGGGGAGATACGCAGTATTTT	CASSVPTGGRGDTQYF
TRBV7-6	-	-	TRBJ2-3	TGTGCCAGCAGCTCCGATGGGAGCCCTAGCACAGATACGCAGTATTTT	CASSSDGSPSTDTQYF
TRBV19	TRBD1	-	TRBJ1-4	TGTGCCAGTAGTATCATCCCCGGACAGGGGGCGCGAGAAAAACTGTTTTTT	CASSIIPGQGAREKLFF
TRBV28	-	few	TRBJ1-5	TGTGCCAGCAGTCAGTCGGACAGAGGCAATCAGCCCCAGCATTTT	CASSQSDRGNQPQHF
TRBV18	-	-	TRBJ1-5	TGTGCCAGCTCACTGATGGACAGACGCAATCAGCCCCAGCATTTT	CASSLMDRRNQPQHF
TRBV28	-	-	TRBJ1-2	TGTGCCAGCAGTGACGACTGGACATCCTATGGCTACACCTTC	CASSDDWTSYGYTF
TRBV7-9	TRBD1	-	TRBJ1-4	TGTGCCAGCAGCACCGGGACAGGGGAGGGCGAAAAACTGTTTTTT	CASSTGTGEGEKLFF
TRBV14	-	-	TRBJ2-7	TGTGCCAGCAGCCACCTGACAGGAACCTACGAGCAGTACTTC	CASSHLTGTYEQYF
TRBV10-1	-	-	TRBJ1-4	TGCGCCAGCAGTGAGCCGGGACAAGGAAATGAAAAACTGTTTTTT	CASSEPGQGNEKLFF
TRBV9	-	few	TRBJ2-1	TGTGCCAGCAGCGTATCCTCACAGAACTACAATGAGCAGTTCTTC	CASSVSSQNYNEQFF
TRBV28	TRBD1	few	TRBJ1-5	TGTGCCAGCAGTCCGGGACAGGGTAGCAATCAGCCCCAGCATTTT	CASSPGQGSNQPQHF
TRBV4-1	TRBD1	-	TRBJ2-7	TGCGCCAGCAGCCTTCGACAGGGCCAGGGCTACGAGCAGTACTTC	CASSLRQGQGYEQYF
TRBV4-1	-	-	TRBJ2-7	TGCGCCAGCAGCCAAGAAGACTACCTGGAGCAGTACTTC	CASSQEDYLEQYF
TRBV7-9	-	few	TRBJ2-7	TGTGCCAGCAGCTTAGGAGGACAGAGACCCTACGAGCAGTACTTC	CASSLGGQRPYEQYF